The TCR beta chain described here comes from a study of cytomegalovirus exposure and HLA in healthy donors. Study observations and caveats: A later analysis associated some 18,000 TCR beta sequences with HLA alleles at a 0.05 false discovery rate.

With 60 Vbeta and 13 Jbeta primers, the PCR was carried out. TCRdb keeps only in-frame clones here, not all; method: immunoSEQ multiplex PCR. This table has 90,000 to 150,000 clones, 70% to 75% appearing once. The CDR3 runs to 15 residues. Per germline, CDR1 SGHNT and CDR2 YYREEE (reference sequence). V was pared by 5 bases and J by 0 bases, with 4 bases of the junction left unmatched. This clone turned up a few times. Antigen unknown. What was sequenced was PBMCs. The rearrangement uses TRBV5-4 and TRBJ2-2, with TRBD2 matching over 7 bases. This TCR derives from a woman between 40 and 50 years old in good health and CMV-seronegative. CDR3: CASRPSGTNTGELFF. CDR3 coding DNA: TGTGCCAGCAGACCAAGCGGGACGAACACCGGGGAGCTGTTTTTT.